Shown below are 3 T cell receptor beta chains from a single sample sequenced in a study of blood T cells in healthy people across ages. The second PCR ran about 6 to 11 cycles with a sample-barcoded 5' primer and J-beta primers. TCRdb called the 5' RACE reads again in MiXCR, with one record for every CDR3 protein. The sample lists about 800,000 distinct CDR3 sequences; nearly 60% were seen once. The sample comprised blood. These TCRs come from a man aged 25-45 years in good health.

There are many counts of this clonotype. This CDR3 is CASSLGLAGVYEQYF. The CDR3 region has the DNA TGTGCCAGCAGCTTGGGACTAGCGGGAGTATACGAGCAGTACTTC. This chain uses TRBV27 with TRBJ2-7; 14 positions match TRBD2. Trimming took 6 bases from V and 4 from J; bases not matched to a gene: 5. This CDR3 comprises 15 residues. Germline lookup yields CDR1 MNHEY and CDR2 SMNVEV (reference sequence).

The CDR3 nucleotides read TGTGCCAGCAGCCAAGGTCGGCCAGGGGGATACGAGCAGTACTTC. It codes for CASSQGRPGGYEQYF. V usage is TRBV3-1 and J usage is TRBJ2-7; 7 bases map to TRBD1. Per germline, CDR1 LGHDT and CDR2 YNNKEL (reference sequence). Unmatched junction bases numbered 7, after V lost 1 base and J lost 4 bases. This CDR3 has 15 amino acids.

V and J are TRBV7-2 and TRBJ1-2; D gene ambiguous. Germline CDR1 is SGHTA and CDR2 is FQGNSA. V lost 1 base and J 1 base, leaving 10 bases between the germline ends. The CDR3 has 15 residues. The CDR3 spells CASSLVGGLNYGYTF. The CDR3, as DNA: TGTGCCAGCAGCTTAGTGGGAGGGCTTAACTATGGCTACACCTTC.